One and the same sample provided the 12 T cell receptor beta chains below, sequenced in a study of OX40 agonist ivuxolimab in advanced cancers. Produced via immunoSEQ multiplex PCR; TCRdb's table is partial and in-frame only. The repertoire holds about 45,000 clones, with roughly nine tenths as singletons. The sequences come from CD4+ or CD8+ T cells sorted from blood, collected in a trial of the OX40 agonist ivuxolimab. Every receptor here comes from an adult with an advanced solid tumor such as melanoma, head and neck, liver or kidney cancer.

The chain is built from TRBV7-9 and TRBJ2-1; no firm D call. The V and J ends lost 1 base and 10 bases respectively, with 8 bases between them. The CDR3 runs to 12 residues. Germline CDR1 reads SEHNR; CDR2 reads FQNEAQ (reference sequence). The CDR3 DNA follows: TGTGCCAGCAGCTTAGGGTTCTACGAGCAGTTCTTC. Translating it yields CASSLGFYEQFF.

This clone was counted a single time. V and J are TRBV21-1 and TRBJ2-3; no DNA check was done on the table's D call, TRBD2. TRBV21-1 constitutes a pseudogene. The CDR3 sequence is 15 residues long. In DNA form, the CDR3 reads TGTGCCAGCAGCAAAGTGAGAGGAGCAGCAGATACGCAGTATTTT. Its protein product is CASSKVRGAADTQYF.

The CDR3 coding sequence is TGTGCCATCGGCGGGACGGCCTCCTACGAGCAGTACTTC. Encoded protein: CAIGGTASYEQYF. The chain couples TRBV10-3 to TRBJ2-7; D perhaps matches TRBD2 (6 bases). The CDR3 extends over 13 amino acids. Deletions cut 8 bases from V and 0 bases from J, with 11 bases between. Germline CDR1 and CDR2: ENHRY and SYGVKD.

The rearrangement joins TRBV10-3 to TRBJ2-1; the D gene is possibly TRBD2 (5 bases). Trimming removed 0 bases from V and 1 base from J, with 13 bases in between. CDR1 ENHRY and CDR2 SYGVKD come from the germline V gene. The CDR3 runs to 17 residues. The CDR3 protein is CAISESMASQSYNEQFF. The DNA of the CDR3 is TGTGCCATCAGTGAGTCGATGGCTAGCCAATCCTACAATGAGCAGTTCTTC.

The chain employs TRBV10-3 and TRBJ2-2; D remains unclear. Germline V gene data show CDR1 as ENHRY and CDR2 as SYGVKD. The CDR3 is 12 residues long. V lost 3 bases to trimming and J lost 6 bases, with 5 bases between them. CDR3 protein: CAISDGSGELFF. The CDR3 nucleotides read TGTGCCATCAGTGATGGGTCCGGGGAGCTGTTTTTT.

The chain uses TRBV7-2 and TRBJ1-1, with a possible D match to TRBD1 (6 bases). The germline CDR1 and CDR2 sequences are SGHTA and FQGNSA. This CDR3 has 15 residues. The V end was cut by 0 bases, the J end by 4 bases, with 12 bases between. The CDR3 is CASSLAGGPGTEAFF. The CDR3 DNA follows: TGTGCCAGCAGCTTAGCGGGGGGGCCCGGCACTGAAGCTTTCTTT.

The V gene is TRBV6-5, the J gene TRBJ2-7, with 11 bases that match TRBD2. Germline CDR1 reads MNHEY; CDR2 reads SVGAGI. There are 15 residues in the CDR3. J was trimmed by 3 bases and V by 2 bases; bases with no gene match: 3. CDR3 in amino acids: CASSYRLAGNYEQYF. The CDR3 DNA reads TGTGCCAGCAGTTACAGACTAGCGGGAAACTACGAGCAGTACTTC.

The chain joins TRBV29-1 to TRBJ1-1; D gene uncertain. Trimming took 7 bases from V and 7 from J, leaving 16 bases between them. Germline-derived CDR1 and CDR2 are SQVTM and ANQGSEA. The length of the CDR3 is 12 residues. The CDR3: CSADSRSGEAFF. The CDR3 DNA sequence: TGCAGCGCCGATTCTAGGTCAGGTGAAGCTTTCTTT.

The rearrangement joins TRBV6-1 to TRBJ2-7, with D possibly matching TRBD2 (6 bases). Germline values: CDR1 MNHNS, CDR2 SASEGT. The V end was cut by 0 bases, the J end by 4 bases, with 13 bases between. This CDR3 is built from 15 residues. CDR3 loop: CASSEARGSNYEQYF. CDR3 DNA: TGTGCCAGCAGTGAAGCACGGGGGTCTAATTACGAGCAGTACTTC.

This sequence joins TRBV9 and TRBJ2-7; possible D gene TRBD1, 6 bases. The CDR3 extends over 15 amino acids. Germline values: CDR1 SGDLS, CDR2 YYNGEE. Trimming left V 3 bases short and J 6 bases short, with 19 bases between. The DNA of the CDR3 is TGTGCCAGCAGCGGGGCCCTCCTTCAGGGGAGCGAGCAGTACTTC. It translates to CASSGALLQGSEQYF.

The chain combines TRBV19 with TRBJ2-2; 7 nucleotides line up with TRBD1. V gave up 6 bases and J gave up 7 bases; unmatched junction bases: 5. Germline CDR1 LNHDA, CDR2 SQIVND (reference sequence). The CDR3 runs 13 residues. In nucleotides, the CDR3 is TGTGCCAGTAGAGGACAGGCCCGCGGGGAGCTGTTTTTT. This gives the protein CASRGQARGELFF.

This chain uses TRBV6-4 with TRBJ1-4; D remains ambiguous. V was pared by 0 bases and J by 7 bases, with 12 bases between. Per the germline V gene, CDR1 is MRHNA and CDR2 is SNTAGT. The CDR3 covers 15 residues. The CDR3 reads CASSDSRSFLEKLFF. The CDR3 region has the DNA TGTGCCAGCAGTGACTCGCGAAGCTTCCTTGAAAAACTGTTTTTT.